These 20 T cell receptor beta chains originate from one sample sequenced in a study of CD4+ T cells in melanoma. The repertoire was sequenced with immunoSEQ multiplex PCR; TCRdb's copy has only in-frame clones and lacks some. The sample shows 15,000 to 20,000 clones, roughly 80% of them seen only once. Sequencing was performed on cells from a culture (not recorded whether cultured in vitro). The receptors derive from a human donor with melanoma.

The chain links TRBV6-1 to TRBJ2-7, with D possibly being TRBD2 (5 bases). Germline loops: CDR1 MNHNS, CDR2 SASEGT. This CDR3 has 16 amino acids. Between the trimmed V and J ends, which lost 4 bases and 2 bases, there was a span of 18 bases. The DNA of the CDR3 is TGTGCCAGCAGTGGCGGTTGGGGAGCGGTAACCTACGAGCAGTACTTC. Translating it yields CASSGGWGAVTYEQYF.

The rearrangement joins TRBV19 to TRBJ1-2; 7 bases match TRBD1. The V and J ends lost 6 bases and 8 bases, in that order; junction bases with no gene match: 9. CDR1 LNHDA and CDR2 SQIVND come from the germline V gene (reference sequence). This CDR3 contains 13 residues. CDR3 bases: TGTGCCAGTAGCTCGACAGGGATTTTAGGCTACACCTTC. Protein sequence: CASSSTGILGYTF. The entire variable domain, with the rest obtained from reference TRBV19 and TRBJ1-2, is as follows: DGGITQSPKYLFRKEGQNVTLSCEQNLNHDAMYWYRQDPGQGLRLIYYSQIVNDFQKGDIAEGYSVSREKKESFPLTVTSAQKNPTAFYLCASSSTGILGYTFGSGTRLTVV.

This clone was observed a single time. J is TRBJ2-3 and V is TRBV11-3; no clear D gene. Germline CDR1 SGHNT, CDR2 YENEEA. There are 13 residues in the CDR3. The V gene lost 1 base and the J gene lost 1 base, with 3 bases spanning the gap. The CDR3 DNA sequence: TGTGCCAGCAGCTTAGGGGGCACAGATACGCAGTATTTT. Translating gives CASSLGGTDTQYF.

This chain uses TRBV27 with TRBJ1-1, with D uncertain. The CDR3 totals 15 residues. Looked up from germline, CDR1 is MNHEY and CDR2 is SMNVEV (reference sequence). Trimming removed 5 bases at V and 6 bases at J, with 19 bases between. The CDR3 nucleotides read TGTGCCAGCAGTCCCGGTGGGTTGGGAGCGGCTGAAGCTTTCTTT. This sequence encodes CASSPGGLGAAEAFF.

This clone was observed a single time. The V and J genes are TRBV14 and TRBJ1-1; D gene uncertain. The V gene's germline CDR1 is SGHDN and CDR2 FVKESK. V was cut by 1 base and J by 0 bases, with 6 bases left in between. There are 14 residues in the CDR3. In DNA form, the CDR3 reads TGTGCCAGCAGCCAAGCGGGTATGAACACTGAAGCTTTCTTT. The encoded protein is CASSQAGMNTEAFF.

This chain connects TRBV6-5 to TRBJ1-2, with TRBD1 as a possible D gene (6 bases). This CDR3 spans 14 amino acids. The germline V and J ends were trimmed by 8 bases and 4 bases, with 17 bases remaining between them. Germline V gene data show CDR1 as MNHEY and CDR2 as SVGAGI. The DNA for the CDR3 is TGTGCCAGCGGGAATGGAGGGGGGTTCTATGGCTACACCTTC. Amino acids: CASGNGGGFYGYTF.

CDR3 DNA: TGTGCCAGCAGAGCGGGCAGGGGGTTGTCTCCTGAAGCTTTCTTT. This encodes CASRAGRGLSPEAFF. The chain links TRBV19 to TRBJ1-1, with 7 nucleotides matching TRBD1. Germline CDR1 LNHDA, CDR2 SQIVND (reference sequence). The CDR3 runs to 15 residues. J gave up 6 bases and V 9 bases, and 16 bases lay outside the gene matches.

The genes are TRBV11-2 and TRBJ2-2; D remains unclear. The CDR3 is made up of 12 amino acids. Germline V CDR1 and CDR2: SGHAT, FQNNGV. The ends were cut back, 5 bases at V and 6 bases at J, with 7 bases in the middle. This chain's CDR3 is CASSQLSGELFF. The CDR3, as DNA: TGTGCCAGCAGCCAGCTGTCCGGGGAGCTGTTTTTT.

This clone was seen only a few times. The chain links TRBV19 to TRBJ1-5; no clear D gene. This CDR3 is built from 14 residues. The germline CDR1 and CDR2 sequences are LNHDA and SQIVND (reference sequence). The V end was cut by 3 bases, the J end by 6 bases, with 12 bases between. CDR3 nucleotide sequence: TGTGCCAGTAGTATCGGAGGTTCCAGTCAGCCCCAGCATTTT. Translation: CASSIGGSSQPQHF.

This clone has only a few counts. This chain connects TRBV2 to TRBJ1-5; 8 bases fit TRBD1. Trimming cost V 1 base and J 8 bases; bases outside gene matches: 7. The germline V gene encodes CDR1 SNHLY and CDR2 FYNNEI. The CDR3 has 15 amino acids. The CDR3 loop is CASSEDSGGAKPQHF. The CDR3 coding sequence is TGTGCCAGCAGTGAAGATTCAGGGGGCGCGAAGCCCCAGCATTTT.

The chain uses TRBV2 and TRBJ1-1; D possibly corresponds to TRBD1 (5 bases). The germline V and J ends were trimmed by 4 bases and 12 bases, with 18 bases remaining between them. Germline V lookup: CDR1 SNHLY, CDR2 FYNNEI. The CDR3 has 13 residues. The CDR3 nucleotides are TGTGCCAGCAGTGGTCGGTATGGGGGTTGGACTTTCTTT. It yields the protein CASSGRYGGWTFF. The whole variable domain, filled in from reference TRBV2 and TRBJ1-1, reads EPEVTQTPSHQVTQMGQEVILRCVPISNHLYFYWYRQILGQKVEFLVSFYNNEISEKSEIFDDQFSVERPDGSNFTLKIRSTKLEDSAMYFCASSGRYGGWTFFGQGTRLTVV.

The chain couples TRBV20-1 to TRBJ2-1; D remains unclear. Trimming removed 7 bases from V and 3 bases from J, with 7 bases in between. Germline V gene lookup returns CDR1 DFQATT and CDR2 SNEGSKA (reference sequence). The CDR3 loop spans 11 amino acids. Here the CDR3 DNA reads TGCAGTGTCCACTACTACAATGAGCAGTTCTTC. The encoded protein is CSVHYYNEQFF.

The chain links TRBV5-1 to TRBJ2-1, with TRBD2 matching over 7 bases. Germline V gives CDR1 SGHRS, CDR2 YFSETQ. The CDR3 loop spans 15 amino acids. V lost 2 bases, J lost 8 bases, and 10 bases stayed unmatched. CDR3 sequence (DNA): TGCGCCAGCAGCTTCTTACTAGCGACACTCGATGAGCAGTTCTTC. Its protein product is CASSFLLATLDEQFF.

This clone was seen just once. The CDR3 nucleotides are TGTGCCATCAGTAACCCTGGGGACAGAGCTACCTCCTACAATGAGCAGTTCTTC. Encoded protein: CAISNPGDRATSYNEQFF. This sequence joins TRBV10-3 and TRBJ2-1; 7 nucleotides align to TRBD1. J gave up 0 bases and V 5 bases, and 13 bases lay outside the gene matches. This CDR3 has 18 residues. CDR1 and CDR2 from the germline V gene are ENHRY and SYGVKD.

This chain joins TRBV6-1 and TRBJ1-1; 11 bases fit TRBD1. The CDR3 is 14 amino acids. V trimming: 6 bases; J trimming: 3 bases; junction bases outside the gene matches: 3. Germline V gene data show CDR1 as MNHNS and CDR2 as SASEGT. Written as DNA, the CDR3 is TGTGCCAGCAGAGGACAGGGGGCTGACACTGAAGCTTTCTTT. Its protein is CASRGQGADTEAFF.

The chain employs TRBV14 and TRBJ2-5, with TRBD2 identical over 11 bases. Germline-derived CDR1 and CDR2 are SGHDN and FVKESK. Losses at the gene ends were 6 bases for V and 5 bases for J; bases not matched to a gene: 5. The CDR3 extends over 14 amino acids. CDR3 sequence reads: CASSRIAGGETQYF. The DNA of the CDR3 is TGTGCCAGCAGTCGAATAGCGGGGGGGGAGACCCAGTACTTC.

This chain links TRBV4-1 with TRBJ2-1; D not resolved. The CDR3 totals 15 residues. The ends were cut back, 3 bases at V and 1 base at J, with 10 bases in the middle. Germline CDR1 reads MGHRA; CDR2 reads YSYEKL. The CDR3 DNA follows: TGCGCCAGCAGCCAGCAGGAATTGTCCTACAATGAGCAGTTCTTC. Protein product: CASSQQELSYNEQFF.

This rearrangement joins TRBV9 to TRBJ2-5, with 10 nucleotides matching TRBD2. The CDR3 extends over 16 amino acids. Germline-derived CDR1 and CDR2 are SGDLS and YYNGEE. V was clipped by 4 bases and J by 7 bases; unmatched bases: 13. CDR3 sequence: CASSPRPSGGQSTQYF. Written as DNA, the CDR3 is TGTGCCAGCAGCCCCAGGCCTAGCGGGGGCCAGTCGACCCAGTACTTC.

Note on this clone: Other DNA variants within this sample encode the same CDR3. This chain links TRBV5-1 with TRBJ1-2; 8 nucleotides line up with TRBD1. V shed 0 bases, J shed 8 bases, and the junction held 6 bases outside the gene matches. CDR1 is SGHRS and CDR2 is YFSETQ in the germline V gene. This CDR3 comprises 14 residues. The CDR3 protein is CASSLGDRSGGYTF. DNA for the CDR3: TGCGCCAGCAGCTTGGGGGACAGGTCGGGGGGCTACACCTTC.

The CDR3 coding sequence is TGTGCCTGGAGTCCGGGACTTAACACTGAAGCTTTCTTT. Translating it yields CAWSPGLNTEAFF. V and J are TRBV30 and TRBJ1-1; D may be TRBD1 (5 bases). The CDR3 runs 13 residues. The germline CDR1 and CDR2 sequences are GTSNPN and SVGIG (reference sequence). The V and J ends lost 2 bases and 2 bases respectively, with 9 bases between them.